These 9 T cell receptor beta chains were all obtained from the same sample, sequenced in a study of T-cell memory formation after mild COVID-19. TCRdb reanalysed the 5' RACE reads using MiXCR and keeps one entry per CDR3 protein. The sample lists fewer than 650,000 distinct CDR3 sequences, 15% to 20% occurring once. Specimen: PBMCs or a T cell subset sorted from them (not recorded which). All receptors derive from an adult woman who had mild COVID-19 (a few samples of this study predate the infection). Cell type and time point are not known.

The V call is TRBV20-1, the J call TRBJ2-1, with TRBD2 matching over 13 bases. V dropped 0 bases and J dropped 8; count of bases not matched to a gene: 7. The CDR3 is 16 residues long. Germline V CDR1 and CDR2: DFQATT, SNEGSKA (reference sequence). DNA for the CDR3: TGCAGTGCTAGAGACCGACTAGCGGGAGGAGTAGATGAGCAGTTCTTC. It codes for CSARDRLAGGVDEQFF.

The chain links TRBV12-3 or TRBV12-4 to TRBJ2-1; TRBD1 aligns across 12 bases. The V and J ends lost 6 bases and 13 bases, in that order; junction bases with no gene match: 7. The CDR3 is 13 residues long. The CDR3 DNA reads as TGTGCCAGCAGACTTACCGGGACAGGGGGCCAGTTCTTC. This translates into CASRLTGTGGQFF.

This clonotype was seen more than once but under ten times. The rearrangement uses TRBV3-1 and TRBJ1-1; a possible D gene is TRBD1 (5 bases). The CDR3 is 14 amino acids. Per the germline V gene, CDR1 is LGHDT and CDR2 is YNNKEL (reference sequence). V was shortened by 0 bases and J by 5 bases, with 10 bases between the two germline ends. The CDR3 DNA is TGTGCCAGCAGCCAAGACAGGGTGGGTACTGAAGCTTTCTTT. This translates into CASSQDRVGTEAFF. The complete variable domain, with remaining parts taken from reference TRBV3-1 and TRBJ1-1, reads DTAVSQTPKYLVTQMGNDKSIKCEQNLGHDTMYWYKQDSKKFLKIMFSYNNKELIINETVPNRFSPKSPDKAHLNLHINSLELGDSAVYFCASSQDRVGTEAFFGQGTRLTVV.

The rearrangement uses TRBV27 and TRBJ2-3; TRBD2 aligns across 7 bases. The germline V gene encodes CDR1 MNHEY and CDR2 SMNVEV (reference sequence). CDR3 length: 15 residues. Trimming took 5 bases from V and 5 from J; bases not matched to a gene: 10. The CDR3: CASSPSAGLRDTQYF. CDR3 DNA sequence: TGTGCCAGCAGTCCTTCAGCGGGATTAAGAGATACGCAGTATTTT.

This clonotype was seen a few times. This chain joins TRBV30 and TRBJ1-2; D is possibly TRBD1 (5 bases). The length of the CDR3 is 11 residues. V gave up 5 bases and J gave up 10 bases, with 14 bases separating them. The germline V gene has CDR1 GTSNPN and CDR2 SVGIG (reference sequence). CDR3 DNA sequence: TGTGCCTGGGACTGGGGCAGTGACTACACCTTC. Translating gives CAWDWGSDYTF.

This clonotype has more than one count but fewer than ten. The rearrangement uses TRBV2 and TRBJ1-1; D not resolved. Germline V gene data show CDR1 as SNHLY and CDR2 as FYNNEI. This CDR3 is built from 12 residues. Deletions cut 7 bases from V and 5 bases from J, with 11 bases between. The CDR3 nucleotides are TGTGCCAGCAACGAAGCAGGAACTGAAGCTTTCTTT. Translating it yields CASNEAGTEAFF.

In this sample, this clonotype turned up a few times. The V and J genes are TRBV7-3 and TRBJ2-7; 9 nucleotides match TRBD1. Germline CDR1 reads SGHTA; CDR2 reads FQGTGA. V trimming: 5 bases; J trimming: 8 bases; junction bases outside the gene matches: 13. The CDR3 length is 15 residues. CDR3 coding DNA: TGTGCCAGCAGCCCAACCGGGACAGGGAGGGGAAAGCAGTACTTC. As protein: CASSPTGTGRGKQYF.

The gene calls are TRBV10-3 and TRBJ2-3, with 8 bases identical to TRBD2. This CDR3 is 17 amino acids long. The V gene's germline CDR1 is ENHRY and CDR2 SYGVKD. The junction had 9 bases not matched to a gene; V was cut back by 2 bases and J by 2 bases. CDR3 in DNA: TGTGCCATCAGTGAGGGGAAACTAGCGGAATCCACAGATACGCAGTATTTT. Translated, it gives CAISEGKLAESTDTQYF.

This sequence joins TRBV20-1 and TRBJ2-7, with a weak D call TRBD2 (5 bases). Trimming pared 4 bases from V and 3 bases from J, leaving 19 bases between. CDR1 and CDR2 from the germline V gene are DFQATT and SNEGSKA (reference sequence). The CDR3 spans 15 residues. The CDR3 region is CSAISARGSGYEQYF. CDR3 nucleotide sequence: TGCAGTGCTATCTCCGCGCGCGGGTCGGGCTACGAGCAGTACTTC.